This entry is about one TCR beta chain. In its sample, this clone was seen once. Which antigen it targets is not known. Within one base of it there is no much larger clone, and no base qualities were kept. The data stem from a study of brain T cells in children with intractable seizures (dated by TCRdb to 2020 to 2023). In terms of the full investigation: Resected brain tissue from about 50 pediatric epilepsy surgery cases was initially screened for immune gene transcripts with a NanoString immunology panel. Of the approximately 12 selected surgery cases, pre-surgery blood was also sequenced for eight, so four had brain tissue only.

Read against the paper, the sample's time point label means: blood from clinic visit 5 months post-surgery; TSC patient then seizure free. The surgery cases showing the highest brain T cell transcript signatures were chosen for TCR beta chain sequencing of brain tissue and, when available, of blood. Patients had been treated with at least one anti-epileptic drug before surgery. TCR-sequenced patients were children with drug-resistant epilepsy due to tuberous sclerosis complex, focal cortical dysplasia, Rasmussen encephalitis or hemimegalencephaly. Bulk genomic DNA was extracted from unsorted brain tissue and whole blood with the Monarch genomic DNA purification kit. Findings and caveats that apply to the study as a whole: Because sequencing depth was different between pre-surgery and post-surgery blood, clones absent from the pre-surgery sample may reflect undersampling. Viral specificity was inferred only from CDR3 sequence similarity, and patients' HCMV serostatus was unknown.

The immunoSEQ assay was used to generate TCR beta chain sequences from genomic DNA. The authors' analysis ran thus. CDR3 sequences not starting with the conserved framework cysteine at position 104 were manually removed. Clonality was calculated as one minus the normalized Shannon's Diversity Index, with values ranging from 0 (maximal diversity) to 1 (oligoclonal). Differences in the frequency of the same CDR3 between samples, such as brain versus blood, were assessed with chi-squared comparison-of-proportions tests. Public clonotypes were identified through searches of immuneACCESS, and similarity to known antiviral clonotypes was evaluated with the VDJdb browser. Held by TCRdb, this immuneACCESS table contains in-frame sequences only and omits some clones. Under half of the omission traces to an unresolved V gene where checked; the cause of the rest is unknown. V and J calls and clone size are given by that table; D and trimming were obtained from the DNA. A total of 300,000 to 400,000 clones appear in this sample, approximately 93% of them only once. Roughly 6% of the sample is in the top ten clones.

The clonotype originates from a boy under two years old with tuberous sclerosis and intractable seizures. The sequences come from peripheral blood, collected less than 6 months after surgery.

The CDR3 region: CASSRLGGGDQPQHF. The nucleotide sequence is given as TGTGCCAGCAGTCGACTCGGCGGGGGGGATCAGCCCCAGCATTTT. The V gene is TRBV28 and the J gene is TRBJ1-5; tentative D gene TRBD1, with 5 bases matching. CDR1 and CDR2 are drawn from the germline V gene: MDHEN, SYDVKM. Spanning cysteine to phenylalanine, the CDR3 consists of 15 amino acids. The retained sequence is limited to the CDR3, 45 bases, with the frame set at the first base. The trim is 5 bases for V and 5 bases for J, with a gap of 16 bases between the germline ends.